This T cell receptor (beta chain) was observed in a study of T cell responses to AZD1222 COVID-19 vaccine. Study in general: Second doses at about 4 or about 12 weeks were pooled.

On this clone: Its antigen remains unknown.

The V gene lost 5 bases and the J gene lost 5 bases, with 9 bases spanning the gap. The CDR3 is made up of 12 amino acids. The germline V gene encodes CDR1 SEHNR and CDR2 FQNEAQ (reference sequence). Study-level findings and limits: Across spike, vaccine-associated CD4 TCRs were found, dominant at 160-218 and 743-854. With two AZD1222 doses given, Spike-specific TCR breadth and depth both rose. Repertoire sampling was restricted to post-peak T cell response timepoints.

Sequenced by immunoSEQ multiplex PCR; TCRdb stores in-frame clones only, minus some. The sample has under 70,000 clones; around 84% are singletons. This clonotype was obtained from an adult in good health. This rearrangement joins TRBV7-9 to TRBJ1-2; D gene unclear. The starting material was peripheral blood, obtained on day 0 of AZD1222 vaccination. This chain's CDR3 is CASSPELYGYTF. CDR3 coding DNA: TGTGCCAGCAGCCCGGAGCTATATGGCTACACCTTC.